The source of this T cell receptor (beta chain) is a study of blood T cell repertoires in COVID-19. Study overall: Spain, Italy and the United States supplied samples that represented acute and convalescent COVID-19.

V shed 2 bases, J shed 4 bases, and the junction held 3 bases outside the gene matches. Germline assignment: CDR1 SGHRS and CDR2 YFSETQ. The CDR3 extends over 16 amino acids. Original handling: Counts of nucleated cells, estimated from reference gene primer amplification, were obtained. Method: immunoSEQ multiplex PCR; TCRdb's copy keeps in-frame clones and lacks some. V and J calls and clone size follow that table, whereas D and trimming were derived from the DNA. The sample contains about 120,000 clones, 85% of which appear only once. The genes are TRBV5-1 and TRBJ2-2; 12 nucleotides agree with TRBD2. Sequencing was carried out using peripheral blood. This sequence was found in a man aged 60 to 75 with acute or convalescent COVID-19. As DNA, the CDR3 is TGCGCCAGCAGCTTAGGACTAGCGGGGTTCACCGGGGAGCTGTTTTTT. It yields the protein CASSLGLAGFTGELFF.